The next 18 T cell receptor beta chains were all read from a single sample in a study of blood T cell repertoires in COVID-19 (dated by TCRdb to the early 2020s). The receptor library was made with the immunoSEQ multiplex PCR assay. The clones in this table, taken by TCRdb from immuneACCESS, are in-frame only. Not every clone is retained; where verified, under half of the shortfall comes from an unresolved V gene, and the cause of the rest is unknown. The sample records fewer than 450,000 clones, 88% of which are singletons. Jointly, the top ten make up just under 7.5% of the sample. The sample was peripheral blood. Receptors originate from a woman aged 70-85 years with COVID-19, enrolled during active disease.

This chain connects TRBV5-6 to TRBJ1-3; D gene uncertain. Germline V gene lookup returns CDR1 SGHDT and CDR2 YYEEEE. Trimming pared 1 base from V and 0 bases from J, leaving 8 bases between. The CDR3 is 15 residues long. CDR3 nucleotides: TGTGCCAGCAGCTTGTTGGGAGTCTCTGGAAACACCATATATTTT. This translates into CASSLLGVSGNTIYF.

The rearrangement joins TRBV6-5 to TRBJ1-6, with D tentatively TRBD1 (5 bases). The CDR3 spans 15 residues. CDR1 MNHEY and CDR2 SVGAGI come from the germline V gene. V lost 3 bases to trimming and J lost 7 bases, with 13 bases between them. In nucleotides, the CDR3 is TGTGCCAGCAGTTATGATACAGGTGGGAATTCACCCCTCCACTTT. This codes for CASSYDTGGNSPLHF.

The CDR3 sequence is CASSWGATNYGYTF. The DNA of the CDR3 is TGTGCCAGCAGCTGGGGAGCCACTAACTATGGCTACACCTTC. J is TRBJ1-2 and V is TRBV7-8; no definite D call. Germline-derived CDR1 and CDR2 are SGHVS and FQNEAQ. Trimming cost V 4 bases and J 0 bases, with 9 bases left between them. The CDR3 contains 14 residues. The full variable domain, rest sourced from reference TRBV7-8 and TRBJ1-2, is GAGVSQSPRYKVAKRGQDVALRCDPISGHVSLFWYQQALGQGPEFLTYFQNEAQLDKSGLPSDRFFAERPEGSVSTLKIQRTQQEDSAVYLCASSWGATNYGYTFGSGTRLTVV.

V is TRBV5-4 and J is TRBJ1-6; D is perhaps TRBD1 (6 bases). V gave up 4 bases and J gave up 7 bases, with 18 bases separating them. The CDR3 sequence is 16 residues long. CDR1 and CDR2 (germline): SGHNT, YYREEE (reference sequence). CDR3 residues: CASSAGTGMDNSPLHF. The CDR3, as DNA: TGTGCCAGCAGCGCCGGAACAGGGATGGACAATTCACCCCTCCACTTT.

The genes are TRBV9 and TRBJ1-2; weak D call: TRBD1 (6 bases). The germline V gene encodes CDR1 SGDLS and CDR2 YYNGEE. The CDR3 contains 14 residues. Trimming stripped 4 bases from V and 4 bases from J, with 14 bases between. The CDR3 spells CASSRTGSFYGYTF. CDR3 DNA: TGTGCCAGCAGCAGAACAGGGTCTTTCTATGGCTACACCTTC.

With respect to this clone: This CDR3 is also generated by other DNA sequences in the sample. The chain links TRBV5-4 to TRBJ1-6; D not resolved. CDR3 length: 16 residues. V dropped 2 bases and J dropped 0 bases, with 9 bases sitting between them. Germline V lookup: CDR1 SGHNT, CDR2 YYREEE (reference sequence). The CDR3 sequence is CASSLAGSSYNSPLHF. As DNA, the CDR3 is TGTGCCAGCAGCTTAGCCGGGAGCTCCTATAATTCACCCCTCCACTTT.

The chain joins TRBV5-1 to TRBJ2-7, with TRBD1 matching over 9 bases. The CDR3 is 13 residues long. The V and J ends lost 3 bases and 6 bases, in that order; junction bases with no gene match: 4. Germline assignment: CDR1 SGHRS and CDR2 YFSETQ. As DNA, the CDR3 is TGCGCCAGCAGCTGGGGACAGGGTCCCGAGCAGTACTTC. It codes for CASSWGQGPEQYF.

This chain uses TRBV28 with TRBJ1-1; 7 bases fit TRBD1. Trimming cost V 3 bases and J 4 bases; bases outside gene matches: 5. Germline V gene data show CDR1 as MDHEN and CDR2 as SYDVKM. The CDR3 is 14 amino acids. This CDR3 is CASSLTGTATEAFF. The DNA for the CDR3 is TGTGCCAGCAGTTTGACCGGGACAGCCACTGAAGCTTTCTTT.

The chain couples TRBV6-2 or TRBV6-3 to TRBJ2-2; TRBD2 matches at 8 bases. The CDR3 runs 17 residues. The germline gives CDR1 MNHEY, CDR2 SVGEGT. Trimming cost V 4 bases and J 4 bases; bases outside gene matches: 11. The CDR3 loop is CASSLAPFGGATGELFF. The CDR3 bases are TGTGCCAGCAGTTTAGCCCCCTTCGGGGGGGCCACCGGGGAGCTGTTTTTT.

This clone was counted a single time. The V gene is TRBV7-2, the J gene TRBJ1-4, with D possibly TRBD1 on 6 matching bases. Between the trimmed V and J ends, which lost 1 base and 12 bases, there was a span of 9 bases. Germline CDR1 is SGHTA and CDR2 is FQGNSA. This CDR3 has 12 residues. The CDR3 here is CASSLEGGQLFF. The CDR3 region has the DNA TGTGCCAGCAGCTTAGAAGGGGGTCAACTGTTTTTT.

V and J are TRBV7-9 and TRBJ1-1; no definite D call. This CDR3 has 12 amino acids. Germline assignment: CDR1 SEHNR and CDR2 FQNEAQ (reference sequence). V was cut by 4 bases and J by 7 bases, with 10 bases left in between. CDR3: CASSSSGREAFF. The CDR3, as DNA: TGTGCCAGCAGCTCCTCAGGTCGTGAAGCTTTCTTT.

V gene TRBV18 combines with J gene TRBJ1-2; TRBD1 might be the D (6 bases). This CDR3 region has 15 residues. V lost 6 bases, J lost 0 bases, and 14 bases lay in between. Germline assignment: CDR1 KGHSH and CDR2 LQKENI. The CDR3, as DNA: TGTGCCAGCTCCCGGGGGGCAGACGCTAACTATGGCTACACCTTC. Protein product: CASSRGADANYGYTF.

The chain couples TRBV6-5 to TRBJ1-2; TRBD1 aligns across 7 bases. Germline CDR1 is MNHEY and CDR2 is SVGAGI. Losses at the gene ends were 9 bases for V and 7 bases for J; bases not matched to a gene: 17. The CDR3 loop spans 15 amino acids. The CDR3 DNA follows: TGTGCCAGTATGATAACTAGGACAGGTTTAACTGGCTACACCTTC. Protein product: CASMITRTGLTGYTF.

V usage is TRBV27 and J usage is TRBJ1-6; the D gene is possibly TRBD1 (6 bases). The CDR3 totals 16 residues. The germline gives CDR1 MNHEY, CDR2 SMNVEV (reference sequence). With 5 bases removed from V and 4 bases from J, the gap between germline ends came to 15 bases. The CDR3 DNA follows: TGTGCCAGCAGTGTAACCGGGACACGGTATAATTCACCCCTCCACTTT. This translates into CASSVTGTRYNSPLHF.

The rearrangement links TRBV7-6 to TRBJ1-2; 8 bases match TRBD1. The CDR3 is made up of 15 amino acids. J gave up 4 bases and V 4 bases, and 8 bases lay outside the gene matches. Germline V gene lookup returns CDR1 SGHVS and CDR2 FNYEAQ. CDR3 in amino acids: CASSSSGGAGYGYTF. In DNA form, the CDR3 reads TGTGCCAGCAGCTCCTCAGGGGGCGCCGGCTATGGCTACACCTTC.

The chain carries TRBV19 and TRBJ1-2; weak D call: TRBD1 (5 bases). Germline values: CDR1 LNHDA, CDR2 SQIVND (reference sequence). Trimming took 5 bases from V and 6 from J, leaving 13 bases between them. The CDR3 covers 13 residues. CDR3 sequence reads: CASSPQGGNGYTF. CDR3 nucleotides: TGTGCCAGTAGTCCGCAGGGAGGGAATGGCTACACCTTC.

The J gene is TRBJ1-4, the V gene TRBV30, with D maybe TRBD1 (5 bases). The CDR3 is 11 residues long. Trimming removed 1 base at V and 11 bases at J, with 8 bases between. Germline CDR1 is GTSNPN and CDR2 is SVGIG (reference sequence). The CDR3 reads CAWSAGGKLFF. CDR3 sequence (DNA): TGTGCCTGGAGTGCCGGGGGGAAACTGTTTTTT.

CDR3 region: CASSLGQGGSPLHF. The CDR3 bases are TGTGCCAGCAGTCTTGGACAGGGAGGTTCACCCCTCCACTTT. The V call is TRBV2, the J call TRBJ1-6; 8 bases match TRBD1. V shed 5 bases and J 9 bases; nucleotides not matched to a gene: 6. The CDR3 is 14 amino acids. Germline CDR1 and CDR2: SNHLY and FYNNEI.